Here is one TCR beta chain with its context. This sample was included in a study of cytomegalovirus exposure and HLA in healthy donors. In the PCR, 60 Vbeta and 13 Jbeta primers were used. This table comes from immunoSEQ multiplex PCR, and its TCRdb copy is limited to in-frame clones, with some not included. Among approximately 150,000 clones listed, approximately 80% were seen once. V dropped 0 bases and J dropped 4 bases, with 7 bases sitting between them. Germline loops: CDR1 MNHNS, CDR2 SASEGT. The CDR3 spans 14 residues. Sequenced sample: PBMCs. This chain joins TRBV6-1 and TRBJ1-5; tentative D call: TRBD1 (6 bases). This clonotype originated in a man younger than 35 in good health and CMV-seropositive. CDR3 in amino acids: CASSEAGTNQPQHF. CDR3 nucleotide sequence: TGTGCCAGCAGTGAAGCTGGGACAAATCAGCCCCAGCATTTT.